Below, 28 T cell receptor beta chains from the same sample are listed, as sequenced in a study of memory CD4+ T cells and cytomegalovirus serostatus. The sort gate was single viable CD3+CD4+CD8-CD45RO+ cells for memory CD4+ T cells. The assay was immunoSEQ multiplex PCR, and TCRdb's table has in-frame clones only and misses some. The sample carries 50,000 to 70,000 clones, around 80% recorded once. Sequencing was done on a sample of memory CD4+ T cells from blood. Receptor source: an adult in good health and CMV-seronegative.

The V call is TRBV18, the J call TRBJ1-5; TRBD1 agrees at 7 bases. J was trimmed by 4 bases and V by 4 bases; bases with no gene match: 7. The CDR3 is made up of 15 amino acids. Germline lookup yields CDR1 KGHSH and CDR2 LQKENI. CDR3 loop: CASSLQGKRNQPQHF. The CDR3 region has the DNA TGTGCCAGCTCACTACAGGGGAAAAGGAATCAGCCCCAGCATTTT.

The chain employs TRBV11-2 and TRBJ2-7; 8 bases line up with TRBD2. Germline CDR1 reads SGHAT; CDR2 reads FQNNGV. The V and J ends lost 6 bases and 4 bases, in that order; junction bases with no gene match: 5. This CDR3 is built from 13 residues. CDR3 bases: TGTGCCAGCAGACCCGGGGGGGGGTACGAGCAGTACTTC. The encoded protein is CASRPGGGYEQYF. The full variable domain, with the rest looked up from reference TRBV11-2 and TRBJ2-7, is EAGVAQSPRYKIIEKRQSVAFWCNPISGHATLYWYQQILGQGPKLLIQFQNNGVVDDSQLPKDRFSAERLKGVDSTLKIQPAKLEDSAVYLCASRPGGGYEQYFGPGTRLTVT.

The V and J genes are TRBV6-5 and TRBJ1-1; a weak D match, TRBD1 (5 bases). The CDR3 spans 13 residues. Trimming removed 2 bases from V and 1 base from J, with 5 bases in between. Germline V lookup: CDR1 MNHEY, CDR2 SVGAGI. Here the CDR3 reads CASSYTGNTEAFF. DNA of the CDR3: TGTGCCAGCAGTTACACAGGGAACACTGAAGCTTTCTTT.

The V call is TRBV28, the J call TRBJ2-7, with D maybe TRBD1 (6 bases). Germline CDR1 and CDR2: MDHEN and SYDVKM. This CDR3 contains 14 residues. Trimming took 3 bases from V and 2 from J, leaving 11 bases between them. The CDR3 DNA sequence: TGTGCCAGCAGTTTTAGTCAGGGGACCTACGAGCAGTACTTC. It is translated as CASSFSQGTYEQYF. The full variable domain, completed using reference TRBV28 and TRBJ2-7, is DVKVTQSSRYLVKRTGEKVFLECVQDMDHENMFWYRQDPGLGLRLIYFSYDVKMKEKGDIPEGYSVSREKKERFSLILESASTNQTSMYLCASSFSQGTYEQYFGPGTRLTVT.

V and J are TRBV28 and TRBJ2-1; TRBD1 might be the D (7 bases). Germline V gene data show CDR1 as MDHEN and CDR2 as SYDVKM. The CDR3 contains 14 residues. Trimming left V 6 bases short and J 5 bases short, with 14 bases between. The CDR3 coding sequence is TGTGCCAGCAGGGAGGCGGGACAGAACAATGAGCAGTTCTTC. Its translation: CASREAGQNNEQFF.

This clone showed up just once. J is TRBJ2-2 and V is TRBV27; possible D gene TRBD2, 5 bases. Germline V gene sequence: CDR1 MNHEY, CDR2 SMNVEV (reference sequence). This CDR3 has 15 amino acids. With 2 bases removed from V and 4 bases from J, the gap between germline ends came to 11 bases. CDR3 nucleotide sequence: TGTGCCAGCAGTTTAGAGGGAGAGGGCACCGGGGAGCTGTTTTTT. Amino acids: CASSLEGEGTGELFF.

The chain recombines TRBV7-2 with TRBJ1-3, with D maybe TRBD1 (6 bases). V lost 5 bases to trimming and J lost 1 base, with 9 bases between them. CDR1 is SGHTA and CDR2 is FQGNSA in the germline V gene. The CDR3 loop spans 14 amino acids. The CDR3 sequence is CASSPGQSGNTIYF. In nucleotides, the CDR3 is TGTGCCAGCAGCCCTGGACAGTCTGGAAACACCATATATTTT.

The chain employs TRBV9 and TRBJ2-1, with 7 positions matching TRBD2. From germline, CDR1 is SGDLS and CDR2 YYNGEE. The CDR3 length is 17 residues. The trim removed 4 bases at V and 7 bases at J, leaving 17 bases unmatched. The CDR3 coding sequence is TGTGCCAGCAGCTCGAGAGGGCGGACTAGTGGTATTAATGAGCAGTTCTTC. Its translation: CASSSRGRTSGINEQFF.

The chain carries TRBV11-2 and TRBJ1-1; possibly TRBD1 for D (5 bases). The length of the CDR3 is 16 residues. Trimming left V 0 bases short and J 1 base short, with 12 bases between. Germline CDR1 is SGHAT and CDR2 is FQNNGV. CDR3 loop: CASSLEFGRANTEAFF. The CDR3 bases are TGTGCCAGCAGCTTAGAATTCGGCAGGGCGAACACTGAAGCTTTCTTT.

This clone was counted once. This rearrangement joins TRBV5-6 to TRBJ1-1; 9 nucleotides line up with TRBD1. Trimming cost V 4 bases and J 1 base; bases outside gene matches: 5. The CDR3 sequence is 15 residues long. CDR1 and CDR2 from the germline V gene are SGHDT and YYEEEE. The CDR3 nucleotides read TGTGCCAGCAGCCCCCCGGGACAGGGGAACACTGAAGCTTTCTTT. The encoded protein is CASSPPGQGNTEAFF.

V and J are TRBV27 and TRBJ1-6; the match to TRBD1 covers 10 bases. Germline CDR1 is MNHEY and CDR2 is SMNVEV (reference sequence). V shed 2 bases and J 7 bases; nucleotides not matched to a gene: 2. This CDR3 spans 15 amino acids. CDR3 amino acids: CASSLKGQGNSPLHF. The CDR3 nucleotides are TGTGCCAGCAGTTTAAAGGGACAGGGGAATTCACCCCTCCACTTT.

The V gene is TRBV28, the J gene TRBJ1-1; TRBD1 might be the D (5 bases). CDR1 and CDR2 from the germline V gene are MDHEN and SYDVKM. The CDR3 covers 17 residues. The germline V and J ends were trimmed by 3 bases and 4 bases, with 21 bases remaining between them. CDR3 nucleotides: TGTGCCAGCAGTTTTCTCTCGCGTCCAGGGTGGGTCACTGAAGCTTTCTTT. It encodes CASSFLSRPGWVTEAFF.

This chain uses TRBV19 with TRBJ2-3; 9 nucleotides agree with TRBD1. V was pared by 9 bases and J by 1 base, with 2 bases of the junction left unmatched. The length of the CDR3 is 13 residues. The germline V gene encodes CDR1 LNHDA and CDR2 SQIVND (reference sequence). CDR3 sequence: CASRDRGTDTQYF. Written as DNA, the CDR3 is TGTGCCAGCCGGGACAGGGGCACAGATACGCAGTATTTT.

The rearrangement uses TRBV10-3 and TRBJ1-5; D might be TRBD1 (6 bases). Trimming shortened V by 1 base and J by 5 bases, and 9 bases separated the two germline ends. Germline V gives CDR1 ENHRY, CDR2 SYGVKD. This CDR3 is 14 amino acids long. The CDR3 DNA follows: TGTGCCATCAGTGAGTTACAGGGTCATCAGCCCCAGCATTTT. Encoded protein: CAISELQGHQPQHF.

This sequence joins TRBV27 and TRBJ2-5, with D possibly TRBD1 on 5 matching bases. Between the trimmed V and J ends, which lost 2 bases and 5 bases, there was a span of 21 bases. CDR3 length: 17 residues. Looked up from germline, CDR1 is MNHEY and CDR2 is SMNVEV (reference sequence). CDR3 sequence: CASSLKGVGSQAETQYF. CDR3 bases: TGTGCCAGCAGTTTAAAAGGGGTGGGGTCCCAGGCGGAGACCCAGTACTTC.

This clone is a singleton in its sample. The rearrangement links TRBV28 to TRBJ1-2; D gene uncertain. CDR1 and CDR2 (germline): MDHEN, SYDVKM. CDR3 length: 15 residues. Trimming took off 7 bases at V and 4 bases at J, with 19 bases between the two ends. The CDR3 nucleotides read TGTGCCAGCACCAACTTCCGAGGGCGCGGCTATGGCTACACCTTC. It yields the protein CASTNFRGRGYGYTF.

The gene calls are TRBV5-1 and TRBJ2-5; tentative D call: TRBD1 (6 bases). This CDR3 comprises 13 residues. Germline V lookup: CDR1 SGHRS, CDR2 YFSETQ. Trimming cost V 1 base and J 5 bases, with 9 bases left between them. The CDR3 DNA sequence: TGCGCCAGCAGCTTGTCAGGGGCCGAGACCCAGTACTTC. This sequence encodes CASSLSGAETQYF.

In DNA form, the CDR3 reads TGTGCCGGGGACAGGGGGCCGGGCACTGAAGCTTTCTTT. Amino acids: CAGDRGPGTEAFF. The chain has TRBV30 and TRBJ1-1; 12 bases are a match to TRBD1. This CDR3 spans 13 amino acids. Germline CDR1 GTSNPN, CDR2 SVGIG (reference sequence). V lost 8 bases to trimming and J lost 4 bases; unmatched junction nucleotides: 5.

The CDR3 bases are TGTGCCAGCAGCTCTAGCGGTCGGGAGGATACGCAGTATTTT. Residues: CASSSSGREDTQYF. This rearrangement joins TRBV28 to TRBJ2-3; 7 bases match TRBD2. The CDR3 has 14 amino acids. CDR1 and CDR2 (germline): MDHEN, SYDVKM. Trimming took 6 bases from V and 6 from J; bases not matched to a gene: 9.

This chain connects TRBV7-8 to TRBJ2-1, with 14 bases lining up with TRBD2. The ends lost 5 bases at V and 5 bases at J; junction bases unmatched: 8. The CDR3 spans 17 residues. In germline, CDR1 is SGHVS, CDR2 FQNEAQ. CDR3 protein: CASSATSGGAVHNEQFF. Here the CDR3 DNA reads TGTGCCAGCAGCGCGACTAGCGGGGGGGCCGTCCACAATGAGCAGTTCTTC.

The genes are TRBV6-1 and TRBJ2-7; D is perhaps TRBD1 (6 bases). The CDR3 extends over 12 amino acids. Trimming stripped 11 bases from V and 4 bases from J, with 15 bases between. Germline V gene data show CDR1 as MNHNS and CDR2 as SASEGT. In DNA, the CDR3 is TGTGCCTCCCGGGACATGATATACGAGCAGTACTTC. Translating gives CASRDMIYEQYF.

The CDR3 here is CSAALRETQYF. The CDR3 coding sequence is TGCAGTGCTGCCTTAAGGGAAACGCAGTATTTT. The chain uses TRBV20-1 and TRBJ2-3; the D is unclear. Germline V lookup: CDR1 DFQATT, CDR2 SNEGSKA (reference sequence). The ends were cut back, 5 bases at V and 9 bases at J, with 12 bases in the middle. The CDR3 totals 11 residues.

The CDR3 sequence is CASSLGRGSPYEQYF. For the CDR3, the DNA is TGTGCCAGCAGCCTTGGGCGGGGCAGCCCCTACGAGCAGTACTTC. The chain couples TRBV7-2 to TRBJ2-7; perhaps TRBD2 as D (6 bases). The ends were cut back, 5 bases at V and 2 bases at J, with 16 bases in the middle. Looked up from germline, CDR1 is SGHTA and CDR2 is FQGNSA. The CDR3 length is 15 residues.

The V gene is TRBV19, the J gene TRBJ2-5; D gene unclear. From germline, CDR1 is LNHDA and CDR2 SQIVND (reference sequence). The ends were cut back, 1 base at V and 2 bases at J, with 11 bases in the middle. CDR3 length: 15 residues. The CDR3 protein is CASSIGSFKQETQYF. Here the CDR3 DNA reads TGTGCCAGTAGTATAGGGTCTTTCAAACAAGAGACCCAGTACTTC.

There are a few counts of this clone. The chain carries TRBV27 and TRBJ2-7, with D uncertain. The CDR3 runs to 14 residues. Germline V gives CDR1 MNHEY, CDR2 SMNVEV (reference sequence). The V end lost 2 bases, the J end lost 5 bases, and 13 bases lay between the germline ends. This CDR3 is CASSLGSPRDEQYF. CDR3 DNA: TGTGCCAGCAGTTTAGGGTCCCCGCGCGACGAGCAGTACTTC.

A few counts support this clone. This chain connects TRBV4-1 to TRBJ1-4, with 8 bases that match TRBD1. Germline V gene lookup returns CDR1 MGHRA and CDR2 YSYEKL. The V and J ends lost 4 bases and 3 bases, in that order; junction bases with no gene match: 7. The CDR3 totals 16 residues. CDR3 DNA sequence: TGCGCCAGCAGCCTGGGCAGGGGGCTAGCTAATGAAAAACTGTTTTTT. It is translated as CASSLGRGLANEKLFF.

This chain links TRBV5-1 with TRBJ2-5, with D unresolved. Germline CDR1 SGHRS, CDR2 YFSETQ. Trimming stripped 0 bases from V and 0 bases from J, with 3 bases between. CDR3 length: 13 residues. The CDR3 loop reads CASSLAYQETQYF. The CDR3 coding sequence is TGCGCCAGCAGCTTGGCCTACCAAGAGACCCAGTACTTC.

The chain combines TRBV29-1 with TRBJ2-7, with D perhaps matching TRBD1 (5 bases). The CDR3 is 13 amino acids. Germline CDR1 SQVTM, CDR2 ANQGSEA. V was cut by 4 bases and J by 2 bases, with 12 bases left in between. The CDR3: CSVAWGIAYEQYF. The CDR3 nucleotides read TGCAGCGTTGCCTGGGGCATTGCCTACGAGCAGTACTTC.